This T cell receptor (beta chain) appears in the sequencing data of a study of cytomegalovirus exposure and HLA in healthy donors (TCRdb year 2017). Regarding the research as a whole: An earlier analysis of some 600 of the donors reported 276 Gb of sequence data and approximately 120 million unique TCR beta sequences obtained from some 200 million T cells. Roughly 300 gigabases of sequencing data and around 80 million unique TCR sequences made up an early release that covered 500 to 650 HLA-typed donors. Among the roughly 390 genotyped donors, about 85% belonged to the genetic ancestry cluster associated with self-reported Caucasian donors. The study aimed to test whether cataloging public T cell receptors could reveal signatures of past pathogen exposure. The T cell repertoires of 670 or so subjects were profiled by immunosequencing and related to cytomegalovirus serostatus. Along with the approximately 700-subject first cohort, a separate validation cohort of 120 different subjects was used. High-throughput TCR immunosequencing, statistical association of individual TCRs with disease status, and machine learning were combined to predict cytomegalovirus infection status. A later analysis re-examined previously published TCR beta repertoires from just over 650 donors and added high-resolution HLA genotyping to investigate patterns of TCR occurrence. Rather than using new phenotypic data, the later analysis identified candidate immune exposures from TCR beta sequences and from how often those sequences occurred across donors. An earlier analysis of some 500 of the donors used high-throughput TCR beta sequencing to judge whether each TCR beta V gene segment behaved as functional or pseudogenic. Donor age, sex, ethnicity and CMV serostatus were compiled alongside the repertoire data. In a later genetic analysis, genome-wide SNP genotypes for about three fifths of the roughly 670 donors were used, and that subset was treated as a discovery cohort. All discovery cohort repertoires had been generated on a single sequencing platform. HLA typing included class I and class II loci at four-digit resolution. The number of donors typed differed by locus, with roughly 620-630 for A, B, C, DRB1 and DQB1, around 520 for DQA1, 600 to 610 for DPA1, and around 450 for DPB1. Roughly five DR-DQ haplotypes were handled as single units for association and clustering, since linkage in the cohort was strong. Among some 410 genotyped donors of the cohort, an average of approximately 230,000 unique TCR beta nucleotide sequences were sequenced per donor, roughly 18% of them non-productive. Study-wide findings and limitations: Some IMGT-functional V segments, including TRBV6-2 and TRBV6-3, could not be distinguished by the 87-base-pair reads and were therefore excluded. Presence/absence analyses assumed roughly uniform sequencing depth across donors, an assumption that may not hold. In vitro tests confirmed that three of the cytomegalovirus-associated TCR beta chains recognize cytomegalovirus antigens. Correlated functional status among segregating V segments might reflect linkage disequilibrium, but an unknown experimental factor could not be ruled out. Because counts were too low, 15 to 20 rarely observed V segments, including chromosome 9 orphons, were excluded from the earlier analysis of several hundred of the donors. V-gene and J-gene trimming of TCR beta chains was associated with a missense DCLRE1C variant in a later genetic analysis, and the association was replicated in an independent cohort. Specific HLA alleles were associated with 15,000 to 20,000 TCR beta sequences at a false discovery rate of 0.05 in a later analysis. Most CMV-associated TCR beta chains appeared to be HLA-restricted in a later analysis, and the HLA associations seemed to be driven largely by CMV exposure. This cohort had only TCR beta chains sequenced, and the lack of alpha or paired-chain data limited which features could be detected. Compared with the approximately 670-donor mean, donors in an Asian-associated ancestry cluster had fewer N-insertions in productive TCRs, according to a later genetic analysis. Most TCR sequences were observed very rarely across donors, whereas some public TCRs were present in many individuals. In a later analysis, HLA-associated TCR beta chains showed more clonal expansion and lower generation probabilities than non-associated chains that were equally common. The authors suggested that the approach could potentially be extended to other disease states and immunological phenotypes. Immune exposure information for the cohort was limited to CMV serostatus. Several of the top co-occurrence clusters appeared to be linked to parvovirus B19, influenza, CMV and Epstein-Barr virus, according to a later analysis. In an earlier analysis of more than 450 of the donors, most TCR beta V segments were observed in productive rearrangements about 90% or about 30% of the time, broadly matching IMGT annotations. The study listed approximately 150 TCR beta chains as associated with cytomegalovirus. Because some donors lacked HLA typing at each locus, the association tests relied only on the typed subset. When HLA alleles, especially DR and DQ, strongly co-occurred, attributing TCR associations to individual alleles was difficult. A cluster of highly shared sequence variants was judged likely to be a technical artifact of the sequencing pipeline. A further reported finding was that TCR beta sequences accurately predicted the HLA-A and HLA-B alleles for most subjects in the first cohort. A later analysis found that TCR association rates varied across HLA loci, with DRB1 alleles showing the most associated TCRs and HLA-C alleles the fewest. Cytomegalovirus status was reported to be diagnosed by the classifier with high specificity and sensitivity in both the original and validation cohorts.

In total, just over 650 healthy bone marrow donors made up the cohort. At the time of sampling, every cohort member was nominally healthy, though immune exposures that went unrecorded were likely present. CMV serostatus was recorded as positive for about 300 and negative for about 55% of the 666 cohort members, whereas no CMV serostatus was recorded for the donor in question. A peripheral blood sample was collected from each donor, and TCR beta sequencing was performed on peripheral blood mononuclear cells. Genomic DNA extraction from the blood cell samples was performed with the Qiagen DNeasy Blood Extraction Kit. Of note for this clone: What antigen it recognizes has not been identified. Base qualities are not recorded, but no much larger clone differs from it by a single base.

CDR1 and CDR2 are drawn from the germline V gene: SGDLS, YYNGEE. V gives up 1 base and J gives up 5 bases, and the segment between their germline ends measures 12 bases. The CDR3, cysteine through phenylalanine, is 14 amino acids long. The retained sequence is limited to the CDR3, 42 bases, with the frame set at the first base. The receptor library was made with the immunoSEQ multiplex PCR assay. The multiplex PCR relied on a mix of 60 forward primers for TCR Vbeta segments and 13 reverse primers for TCR Jbeta segments. The CDR3 region of rearranged TCR beta genes was amplified from genomic DNA with a multiplex PCR assay. The amplified TCR beta libraries were sequenced on the Illumina HiSeq System as 87-base-pair reads. Regarding the original processing steps: In a later analysis, tens of millions of unique TCR beta chains were counted across the 500 to 850 repertoires, and roughly 9.9 million of these chains were shared by at least two donors. Raw reads were error-corrected and collapsed into unique sequences with a nearest-neighbor algorithm that merged closely related sequences to remove PCR and sequencing errors. CDR3 sequences were aligned to IMGT reference sequences to assign V, D and J gene segments. For a sequence to be retained, a match of at least six nucleotides was required to both a V gene segment and a J gene segment. Rearrangements were classified as productive when the CDR3 lacked stop codons and remained in frame with V and J, and all other rearrangements were classified as non-productive. Following IMGT convention, CDR3 was defined as the stretch from the second conserved V-encoded cysteine up to the conserved J-encoded phenylalanine. Sequences without an unambiguous match to a single V gene segment were excluded from the earlier analysis of 587 of the donors. In an earlier analysis of several hundred of the donors, V segments were called functional above 56.7% productive rearrangements and were called segregating when the between-donor standard deviation exceeded 5%. To diagnose cytomegalovirus status from the catalog of TCR beta chain sequences, a statistical classification framework was built. A later analysis assigned V and J genes by comparing TCR nucleotide sequences with IMGT/GENE-DB human TR gene sequences. The TCRdist pipeline was used in a later analysis to assign CDR3 sequences and most-parsimonious VDJ recombination scenarios. In a later analysis, each TCR beta chain was defined by its CDR3 amino acid sequence together with its V-gene family, and reads lacking a unique V-gene family were excluded. As a way to deal with suspected cross-contamination and a sequencing artifact, a later analysis dropped under 600 nucleotide sequences that were highly shared and had low generation probability. In a later analysis, a clonal expansion index was calculated for each public chain from normalized within-repertoire ranks of inferred template counts. A later analysis computed generation probabilities with a VDJ recombination model fitted to out-of-frame rearrangements, and checked the results against IGoR. Hypergeometric tests were used in a later analysis to score TCR-TCR, TCR-HLA and TCR-CMV co-occurrence, with a repertoire-size bias correction applied to the TCR pairs. In a later analysis, false discovery rates were estimated by permuting HLA or CMV assignments 20 times. A later analysis grouped co-occurring TCRs with DBSCAN, adding TCRdist sequence similarity when clustering within HLA-allele-positive subsets. Co-occurrence clustering excluded repertoires with fewer than 30,000 or more than 120,000 public chains, plus five with anomalous nucleotide sharing. This immuneACCESS table, as held by TCRdb, lists in-frame sequences with V and J called but not all clones. Of the missing ones, under half trace to an unresolved V gene in checked studies; the others have no known cause. The V and J calls and clone size are taken from that table; D and trimming were inferred from the DNA. The sample contains about 42,000 clones, about 50% of them found a single time. The ten largest clones take up around an eighth of the sample.

Source material: PBMCs. This receptor was taken from a human donor in good health. The chain is encoded by TRBV9 joined to TRBJ1-1; TRBD1 is perhaps the D gene, given 5 matching bases. The bases read TGTGCCAGCAGCGTAAGCACGGGGGGGACTGAAGCTTTCTTT. Its translation is CASSVSTGGTEAFF.